This TCR beta chain was sequenced during a study of T-cell memory formation after mild COVID-19. At the level of the study: Most TCR clusters belonged to a single donor.

UMIs and sample barcodes were carried by the TCR alpha and TCR beta cDNA libraries that 5'RACE produced using constant-segment primers. TCRdb reanalysed the 5' RACE reads using MiXCR and keeps one entry per CDR3 protein. The sample lists 270,000 or so distinct CDR3 sequences, 15% to 20% seen once, with around 23% in the top ten. This clonotype came up a few times. Its antigen is unknown. Regarding the study as a whole: Contracting clones from day 15 to 85 had balanced CD4/CD8; later expanders favoured CD4+. Second-wave clones reaching peak frequency on day 37 lacked confirmed SARS-CoV-2 specificity.

The CDR3 is made up of 15 amino acids. V was cut by 4 bases and J by 2 bases, with 14 bases left in between. Per the germline V gene, CDR1 is SGHNT and CDR2 is YYREEE (reference sequence). Material: PBMCs or a T cell subset sorted from them (not recorded which). The gene calls are TRBV5-4 and TRBJ2-3, with D possibly TRBD2 on 5 matching bases. The TCR was taken from a man aged 18 to 30 who had mild COVID-19 (a few samples of this study predate the infection). Cell type and time point are not known. The CDR3 sequence is CASSPSGDDTDTQYF. The CDR3, as DNA: TGTGCCAGCAGCCCAAGCGGAGATGACACAGATACGCAGTATTTT.